This TCR beta chain was documented in a study of blood T cell repertoires in COVID-19. As for the study in general: COVID-19 samples collected from the United States, Italy and Spain covered acute and convalescent phases. From T cells, B-cell-depleted T cells, or PBMCs came the material, which was cDNA or gDNA.

Original processing notes: Reference gene primer amplification in the assay estimated nucleated cell counts. Here immunoSEQ multiplex PCR was the method, and the copy in TCRdb shows in-frame clones only, minus some. The V and J calls and clone size are taken from that table; D and trimming were inferred from the DNA. Of about 180,000 clones listed, around 88% are singletons. The CDR3 runs 17 residues. The trim removed 3 bases at V and 5 bases at J, leaving 10 bases unmatched. Germline V gene lookup returns CDR1 LGHNA and CDR2 YNFKEQ. Sequencing was performed on peripheral blood. The TCR was taken from a woman aged 25 to 39 with acute or convalescent COVID-19. V is TRBV4-2 and J is TRBJ2-3, with 11 bases identical to TRBD2. The DNA for the CDR3 is TGTGCCAGCAGCCAGCCCTTAGCGGGAGGGCCGGGAGATACGCAGTATTTT. Protein: CASSQPLAGGPGDTQYF.